These 3 T cell receptor beta chains came from one sample sequenced in a study of blood T cell repertoires in COVID-19. Clones were read by immunoSEQ multiplex PCR, and TCRdb kept only the in-frame ones, dropping some. The sample has 200,000 to 300,000 clones, around 86% seen once. The specimen sequenced was peripheral blood. Receptors were obtained from a woman aged 40-49 years who had recovered from COVID-19.

The genes are TRBV27 and TRBJ1-2; D may be TRBD1 (5 bases). CDR3 length: 17 amino acids. V was pared by 0 bases and J by 4 bases, with 18 bases between. Germline lookup yields CDR1 MNHEY and CDR2 SMNVEV (reference sequence). CDR3 nucleotide sequence: TGTGCCAGCAGTTTATCACCCCACCTGAAGGGGTTCTATGGCTACACCTTC. Translating gives CASSLSPHLKGFYGYTF.

This chain uses TRBV19 with TRBJ1-6; no definite D call. Germline CDR1 LNHDA, CDR2 SQIVND (reference sequence). This CDR3 is 12 amino acids long. Trimming stripped 2 bases from V and 11 bases from J, with 7 bases between. CDR3 nucleotides: TGTGCCAGTAGTATACAGGCAGCACCCCTCCACTTT. The encoded protein is CASSIQAAPLHF.

The rearrangement links TRBV18 to TRBJ2-5; D is possibly TRBD1 (7 bases). The CDR3 runs 17 residues. Trimming stripped 1 base from V and 3 bases from J, with 18 bases between. CDR1 is KGHSH and CDR2 is LQKENI in the germline V gene. The CDR3 coding sequence is TGTGCCAGCTCACCACGGAGGGGACAGAGGGAAAAAGAGACCCAGTACTTC. This codes for CASSPRRGQREKETQYF.